This TCR beta chain is drawn from a study of beta chain features in type 1 diabetes. The study, taken as a whole, reports: It was among patients, rather than healthy donors, that naive, central memory and Treg TCRB repertoires appeared more similar. Patients and controls would share equally any PCR tilt toward shorter templates. When Type 1 diabetes patients were examined, their TCRB CDR3s proved moderately but significantly shorter in all four CD4+ subsets.

All of the isolated RNA was reverse transcribed, so expressed TCRB transcripts were sequenced. The read count averaged roughly 4 million across naive, central memory and regulatory T cell samples. Produced via immunoSEQ multiplex PCR; TCRdb's table is partial and in-frame only. Here the sample spans hundreds of thousands of clones, roughly a sixth being singletons. V gave up 4 bases and J gave up 2 bases, with 5 bases separating them. Per germline, CDR1 DFQATT and CDR2 SNEGSKA (reference sequence). The CDR3 runs to 11 residues. Remarks on this clone: Its target is not known.

This receptor was taken from a man aged 18 to 29 in good health. The chain joins TRBV20-1 to TRBJ1-2; the D is unclear. Material for sequencing was naive CD4+ T cells from blood. The CDR3, as DNA: TGCAGTGCTACTGAGAACTATGGCTACACCTTC. As protein: CSATENYGYTF.